Listed here is a single T cell receptor (beta chain). Its target is unknown. Data came from immunoSEQ multiplex PCR; TCRdb stores just in-frame clones and leaves some out. In the table there are about 2 million clones, about 95% of which are singletons. The sample belongs to a study of shared clonotypes between healthy human individuals. For the study at large: Each donor had three CD4 naive, three CD4 memory, two CD8 naive and one CD8 memory plate. Study outcomes and limitations: Only blood was sampled, and tissue TCR repertoires likely differ from blood ones. Clonotypes shared by all four donors outscored non-shared clonotypes in generation probability.

The naive CD8 subset, CD45RO-negative cells positively selected for CCR7, excluded terminally differentiated effector memory CD45RA+ cells. V lost 8 bases and J lost 3; bases outside the gene matches: 8. Germline CDR1 reads LNHDA; CDR2 reads SQIVND (reference sequence). The CDR3 runs 14 residues. The chain joins TRBV19 to TRBJ2-7; 9 bases line up with TRBD1. The receptor's source is a man aged 18 to 35 in good health. The sample was naive CD8+ T cells sorted from blood. This CDR3 is CASSPWTGDYEQYF. CDR3 coding DNA: TGTGCCAGTTCACCCTGGACAGGGGACTACGAGCAGTACTTC.